This TCR beta chain was captured in a study of T cells after yellow fever vaccination. TCRdb redid the calling of the 5' RACE reads with MiXCR, one entry per CDR3 protein. In the table there are 300,000 to 350,000 distinct CDR3 sequences, 8% to 9.5% of which are singletons. Worth noting for this clonotype: Its antigen is not identified.

General study points: Researchers cautioned that FACS-sorted repertoires could harbor abundant clonotypes contaminating from the bulk population.

Trimming removed 4 bases from V and 2 bases from J, with 18 bases in between. The CDR3 is 17 amino acids. Germline V CDR1 and CDR2: MNHEY, SVGAGI. The source material was PBMCs, sampled about 41 days after the first yellow fever vaccination. The receptor comes from a man younger than 30 who received the YFV17D yellow fever vaccine. The chain is built from TRBV6-5 and TRBJ2-1; perhaps TRBD1 as D (6 bases). The CDR3 loop reads CASSSRTGFRAYNEQFF. Here the CDR3 DNA reads TGTGCCAGCAGTTCTCGTACAGGGTTTCGGGCCTACAATGAGCAGTTCTTC.